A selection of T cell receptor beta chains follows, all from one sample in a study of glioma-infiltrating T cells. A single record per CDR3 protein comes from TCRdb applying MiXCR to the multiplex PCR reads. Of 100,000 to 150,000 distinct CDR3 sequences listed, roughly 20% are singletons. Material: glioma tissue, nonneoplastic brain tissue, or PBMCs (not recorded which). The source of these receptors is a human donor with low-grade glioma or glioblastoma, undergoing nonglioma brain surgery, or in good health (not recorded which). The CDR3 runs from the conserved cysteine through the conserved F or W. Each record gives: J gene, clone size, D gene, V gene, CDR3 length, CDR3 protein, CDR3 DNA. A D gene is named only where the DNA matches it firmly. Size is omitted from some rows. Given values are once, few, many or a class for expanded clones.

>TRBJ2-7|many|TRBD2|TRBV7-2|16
CASSLEPSGDSYEQYF
TGTGCCAGCAGCTTAGAACCTAGCGGTGACTCCTACGAGCAGTACTTC
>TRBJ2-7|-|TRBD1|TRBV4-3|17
CASSQDYSSQGAYEQYF
TGCGCCAGCAGCCAAGACTACTCGAGCCAGGGGGCATACGAGCAGTACTTC
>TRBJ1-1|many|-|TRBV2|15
CASTLLGGALTEAFF
TGTGCCAGCACCCTCCTGGGGGGGGCCCTCACTGAAGCTTTCTTT
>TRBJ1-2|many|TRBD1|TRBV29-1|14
CSVEAQGETRGYTF
TGCAGCGTTGAAGCACAGGGGGAGACGCGAGGCTACACCTTC
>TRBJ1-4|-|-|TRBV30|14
CAWSPGTLNEKLFF
TGTGCCTGGAGTCCCGGGACCTTAAATGAAAAACTGTTTTTT
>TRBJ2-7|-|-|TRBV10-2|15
CASSQAETRPNEQYF
TGCGCCAGCAGCCAAGCGGAAACTCGCCCCAACGAGCAGTACTTC
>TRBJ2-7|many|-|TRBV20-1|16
CSARETTHTFSYEQYF
TGCAGTGCTAGAGAGACGACTCATACCTTTTCCTACGAGCAGTACTTC
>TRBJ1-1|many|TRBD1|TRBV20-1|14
CSARGQGAVTEAFF
TGCAGTGCTAGAGGACAGGGGGCGGTCACTGAAGCTTTCTTT
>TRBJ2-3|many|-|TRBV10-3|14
CAITSGTSTDTQYF
TGTGCCATCACCTCCGGGACTAGCACAGATACGCAGTATTTT
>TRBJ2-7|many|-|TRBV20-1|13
CSAVSALVHGQYF
TGCAGTGCTGTTAGTGCCCTTGTACACGGGCAGTACTTC
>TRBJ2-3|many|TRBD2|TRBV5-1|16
CASSLAGLAGRDTQYF
TGCGCCAGCAGCTTGGCCGGGCTAGCGGGTCGAGATACGCAGTATTTT
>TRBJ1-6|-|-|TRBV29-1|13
CSVRLGPNSPLHF
TGCAGCGTCCGATTGGGGCCAAATTCACCCCTCCACTTT
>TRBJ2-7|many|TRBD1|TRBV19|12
CASGDRASEQYF
TGTGCCAGTGGAGACAGGGCGAGTGAGCAGTACTTC
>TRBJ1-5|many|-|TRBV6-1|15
CASSAFLGSNQPQHF
TGTGCCAGCAGCGCCTTCCTGGGAAGCAATCAGCCCCAGCATTTT
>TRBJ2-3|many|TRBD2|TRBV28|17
CASSSGASGSHTDTQYF
TGTGCCAGCAGTTCCGGGGCCAGCGGGAGCCACACAGATACGCAGTATTTT
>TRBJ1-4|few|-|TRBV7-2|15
CASSVQIGSNEKLFF
TGTGCCAGCAGCGTCCAGATAGGCTCTAATGAAAAACTGTTTTTT
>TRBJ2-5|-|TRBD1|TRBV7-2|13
CASSPGTGKTQYF
TGTGCCAGCAGCCCAGGGACAGGAAAGACCCAGTACTTC
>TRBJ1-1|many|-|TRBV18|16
CASSPGRTDMNTEAFF
TGTGCCAGCTCACCCGGCCGCACCGACATGAACACTGAAGCTTTCTTT
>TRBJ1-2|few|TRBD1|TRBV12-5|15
CASGLLTQGAEGYTF
TGTGCTAGTGGTTTGTTAACTCAGGGGGCGGAGGGCTACACCTTC
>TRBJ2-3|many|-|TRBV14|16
CASSQELIRTADTQYF
TGTGCCAGCAGCCAAGAATTGATCCGGACGGCAGATACGCAGTATTTT
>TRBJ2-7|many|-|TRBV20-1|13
CSASGSFSHEQYF
TGCAGTGCTAGCGGCTCCTTCTCCCACGAGCAGTACTTC
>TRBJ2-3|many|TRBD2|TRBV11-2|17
CASSFPRGAGSTDTQYF
TGTGCCAGCAGCTTCCCCCGGGGAGCGGGAAGCACAGATACGCAGTATTTT
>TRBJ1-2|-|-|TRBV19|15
CASSETFSANYGYTF
TGTGCCAGTAGTGAGACATTTTCAGCTAACTATGGCTACACCTTC
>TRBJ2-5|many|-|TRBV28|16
CASSFGERAPQETQYF
TGTGCCAGCAGTTTTGGGGAGCGGGCACCCCAAGAGACCCAGTACTTC
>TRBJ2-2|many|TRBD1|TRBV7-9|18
CASSSTRTGTAITGELFF
TGTGCCAGCAGCTCGACCCGCACCGGGACAGCGATCACCGGGGAGCTGTTTTTT
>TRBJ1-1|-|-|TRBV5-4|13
CASSLVSDTGAFF
TGTGCCAGCAGCTTGGTCAGTGACACTGGAGCTTTCTTT
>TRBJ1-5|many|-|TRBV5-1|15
CASSPTPGGNQPQHF
TGCGCCAGCAGCCCGACCCCGGGGGGCAATCAGCCCCAGCATTTT
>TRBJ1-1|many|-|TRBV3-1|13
CASSQDSDTEAFF
TGTGCCAGCAGCCAAGACTCGGACACTGAAGCTTTCTTT
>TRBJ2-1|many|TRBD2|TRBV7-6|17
CASSHGTSGRADGEQFF
TGTGCCAGCAGCCACGGGACTAGCGGGAGGGCCGACGGTGAGCAGTTCTTC
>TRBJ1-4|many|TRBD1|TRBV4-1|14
CASSPGTGSEKLFF
TGCGCCAGCAGCCCCGGGACAGGGAGTGAAAAACTGTTTTTT
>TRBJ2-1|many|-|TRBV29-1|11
CSVDQYNEQFF
TGCAGCGTGGACCAGTACAATGAGCAGTTCTTC
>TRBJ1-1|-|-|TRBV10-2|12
CASSDVNTEAFF
TGCGCCAGCAGTGATGTGAACACTGAAGCTTTCTTT
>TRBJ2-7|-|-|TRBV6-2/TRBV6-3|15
CASSYPTTGPYEQYF
TGTGCCAGCAGTTACCCGACGACAGGTCCCTACGAGCAGTACTTC
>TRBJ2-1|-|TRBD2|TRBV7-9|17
CASSFPLAGGPYNEQFF
TGTGCCAGCAGCTTCCCACTAGCGGGAGGACCATACAATGAGCAGTTCTTC
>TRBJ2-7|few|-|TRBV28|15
CASSLSAGPLGEQYF
TGTGCCAGCAGCTTGAGCGCGGGGCCCTTGGGGGAGCAGTACTTC
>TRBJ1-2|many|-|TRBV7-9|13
CASSPLPVRGYTF
TGTGCCAGCAGCCCACTACCCGTTCGTGGCTACACCTTC
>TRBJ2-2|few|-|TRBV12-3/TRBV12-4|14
CASSLTGEAGELFF
TGTGCCAGCAGTTTAACGGGAGAAGCCGGGGAGCTGTTTTTT
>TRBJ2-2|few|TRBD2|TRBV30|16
CACPPAAGGNTGELFF
TGTGCCTGCCCCCCGGCGGCGGGAGGCAACACCGGGGAGCTGTTTTTT
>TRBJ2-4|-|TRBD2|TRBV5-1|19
CASSLGLAGAKVAKNIQYF
TGCGCCAGCAGCTTGGGACTAGCGGGAGCTAAGGTGGCCAAAAACATTCAGTACTTC
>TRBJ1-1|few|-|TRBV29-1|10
CSVGGTEAFF
TGCAGCGTTGGGGGCACTGAAGCTTTCTTT
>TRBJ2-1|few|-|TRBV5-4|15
CASSLVGAVYNEQFF
TGTGCCAGCAGCTTGGTCGGAGCGGTGTACAATGAGCAGTTCTTC
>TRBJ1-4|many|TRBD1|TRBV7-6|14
CASSLRGPNEKLFF
TGTGCCAGCAGCTTAAGGGGGCCTAATGAAAAACTGTTTTTT
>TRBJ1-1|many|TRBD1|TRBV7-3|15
CASSMGDRRNTEAFF
TGTGCCAGCAGCATGGGGGACAGGAGGAACACTGAAGCTTTCTTT
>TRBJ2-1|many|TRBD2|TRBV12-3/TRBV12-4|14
CASRGTSGGGEQFF
TGTGCCAGCAGAGGGACTAGCGGGGGAGGGGAGCAGTTCTTC
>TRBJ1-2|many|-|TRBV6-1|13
CASSVYSNYGYTF
TGTGCCAGCAGTGTATATTCGAACTATGGCTACACCTTC